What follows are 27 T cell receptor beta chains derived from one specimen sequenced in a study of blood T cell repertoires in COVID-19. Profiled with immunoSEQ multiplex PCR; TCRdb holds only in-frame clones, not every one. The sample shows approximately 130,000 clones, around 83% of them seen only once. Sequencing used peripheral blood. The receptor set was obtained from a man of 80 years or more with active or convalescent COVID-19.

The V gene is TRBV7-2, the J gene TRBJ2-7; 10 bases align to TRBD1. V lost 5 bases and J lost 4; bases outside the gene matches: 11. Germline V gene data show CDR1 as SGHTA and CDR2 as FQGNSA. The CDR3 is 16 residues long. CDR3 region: CASSQGRQGARYEQYF. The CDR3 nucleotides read TGTGCCAGCAGCCAAGGACGACAGGGGGCGAGGTACGAGCAGTACTTC.

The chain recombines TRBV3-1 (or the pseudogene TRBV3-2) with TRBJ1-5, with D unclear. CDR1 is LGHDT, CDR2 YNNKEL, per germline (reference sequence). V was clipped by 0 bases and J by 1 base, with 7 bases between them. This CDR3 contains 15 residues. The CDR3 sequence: CASSQDTGSNQPQHF. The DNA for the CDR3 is TGTGCCAGCAGCCAAGACACGGGGAGCAATCAGCCCCAGCATTTT.

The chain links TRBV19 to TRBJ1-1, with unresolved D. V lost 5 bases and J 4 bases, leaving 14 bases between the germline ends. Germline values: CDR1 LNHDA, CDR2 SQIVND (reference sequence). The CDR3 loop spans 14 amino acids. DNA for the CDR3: TGTGCCAGTAGTGGCGGAAGGGCGGGCACTGAAGCTTTCTTT. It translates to CASSGGRAGTEAFF. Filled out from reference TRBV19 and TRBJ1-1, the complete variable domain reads DGGITQSPKYLFRKEGQNVTLSCEQNLNHDAMYWYRQDPGQGLRLIYYSQIVNDFQKGDIAEGYSVSREKKESFPLTVTSAQKNPTAFYLCASSGGRAGTEAFFGQGTRLTVV.

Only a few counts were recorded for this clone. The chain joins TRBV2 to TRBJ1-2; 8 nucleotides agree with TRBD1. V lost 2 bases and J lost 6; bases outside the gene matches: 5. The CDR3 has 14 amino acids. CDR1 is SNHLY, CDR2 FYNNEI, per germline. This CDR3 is CASSEWQGADGYTF. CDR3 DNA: TGTGCCAGCAGTGAATGGCAGGGGGCCGATGGCTACACCTTC.

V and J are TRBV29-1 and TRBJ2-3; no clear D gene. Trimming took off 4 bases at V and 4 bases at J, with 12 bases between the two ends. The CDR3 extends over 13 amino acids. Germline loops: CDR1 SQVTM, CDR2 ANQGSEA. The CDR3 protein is CSVGFGSADTQYF. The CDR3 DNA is TGCAGCGTTGGGTTCGGGTCCGCAGATACGCAGTATTTT.

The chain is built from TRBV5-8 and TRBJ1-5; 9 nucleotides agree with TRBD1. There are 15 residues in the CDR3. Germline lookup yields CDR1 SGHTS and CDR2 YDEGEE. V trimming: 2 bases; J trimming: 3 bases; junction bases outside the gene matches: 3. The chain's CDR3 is CASSFRDRDNQPQHF. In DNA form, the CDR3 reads TGTGCCAGCAGCTTCAGGGACAGGGACAATCAGCCCCAGCATTTT.

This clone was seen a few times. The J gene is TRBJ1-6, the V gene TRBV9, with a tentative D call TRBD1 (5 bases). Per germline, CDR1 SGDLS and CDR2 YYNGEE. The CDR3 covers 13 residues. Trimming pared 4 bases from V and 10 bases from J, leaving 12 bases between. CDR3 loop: CASSPRWGSPLHF. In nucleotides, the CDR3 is TGTGCCAGCAGCCCACGGTGGGGCTCACCCCTCCACTTT.

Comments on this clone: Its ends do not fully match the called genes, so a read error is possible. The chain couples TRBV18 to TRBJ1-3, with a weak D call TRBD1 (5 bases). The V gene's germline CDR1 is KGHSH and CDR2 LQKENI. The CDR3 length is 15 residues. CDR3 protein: CASSPSQGFGDTIYF. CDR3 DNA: TGTGCCAGCTCACCATCGCAGGGTTTTGGAGACACCATATATTTT.

CDR3 DNA: TGTGCTAGTGCCAACCGGAGGCAGGGGGGCGTACACAATGAGCAGTTCTTC. This encodes CASANRRQGGVHNEQFF. This chain connects TRBV12-5 to TRBJ2-1; D possibly corresponds to TRBD1 (7 bases). Trimming shortened V by 7 bases and J by 5 bases, and 24 bases separated the two germline ends. There are 17 residues in the CDR3. The germline V gene has CDR1 LGHNT and CDR2 FRNRAP.

CDR3 sequence (DNA): TGTGCCAGCAGCCCAGGCGGGGCTACGAACACTGAAGCTTTCTTT. This gives the protein CASSPGGATNTEAFF. The J gene is TRBJ1-1, the V gene TRBV6-2 or TRBV6-3; tentative D call: TRBD1 (5 bases). CDR1 is MNHEY and CDR2 is SVGEGT in the germline V gene. CDR3 size: 15 residues. With 6 bases removed from V and 1 base from J, the gap between germline ends came to 15 bases.

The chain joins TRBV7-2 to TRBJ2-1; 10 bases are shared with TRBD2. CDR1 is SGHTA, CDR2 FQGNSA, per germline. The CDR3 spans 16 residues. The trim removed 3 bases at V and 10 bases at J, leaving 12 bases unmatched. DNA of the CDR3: TGTGCCAGCAGCTTTAGTACCAGCGGGGGGGCGGGAGAGCAGTTCTTC. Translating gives CASSFSTSGGAGEQFF.

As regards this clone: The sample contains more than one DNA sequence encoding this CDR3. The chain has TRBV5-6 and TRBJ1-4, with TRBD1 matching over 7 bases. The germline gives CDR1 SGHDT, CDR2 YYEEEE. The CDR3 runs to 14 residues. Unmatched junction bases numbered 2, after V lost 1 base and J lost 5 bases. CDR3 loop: CASSLRDSNEKLFF. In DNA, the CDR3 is TGTGCCAGCAGCTTGAGGGACAGCAATGAAAAACTGTTTTTT.

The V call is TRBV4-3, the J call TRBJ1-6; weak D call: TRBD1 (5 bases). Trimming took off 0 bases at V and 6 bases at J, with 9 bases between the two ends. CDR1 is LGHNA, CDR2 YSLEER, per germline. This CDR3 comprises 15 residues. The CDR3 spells CASSQDRVGNSPLHF. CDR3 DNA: TGCGCCAGCAGCCAAGACAGGGTCGGTAATTCACCCCTCCACTTT.

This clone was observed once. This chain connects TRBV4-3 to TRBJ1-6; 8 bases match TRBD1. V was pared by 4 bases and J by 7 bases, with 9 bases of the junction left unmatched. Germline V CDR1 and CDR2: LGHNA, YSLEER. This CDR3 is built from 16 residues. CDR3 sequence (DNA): TGCGCCAGCAGCCCAGAACCAGGGGGCCGAAATTCACCCCTCCACTTT. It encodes CASSPEPGGRNSPLHF.

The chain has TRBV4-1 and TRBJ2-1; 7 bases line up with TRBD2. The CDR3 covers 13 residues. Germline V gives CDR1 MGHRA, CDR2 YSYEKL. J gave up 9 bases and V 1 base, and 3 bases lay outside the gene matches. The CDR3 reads CASSQVRGGEQFF. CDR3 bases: TGCGCCAGCAGCCAAGTGCGCGGGGGTGAGCAGTTCTTC.

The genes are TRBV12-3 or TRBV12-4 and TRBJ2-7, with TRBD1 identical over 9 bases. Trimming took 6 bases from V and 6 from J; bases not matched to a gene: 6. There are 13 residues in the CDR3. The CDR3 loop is CASRYTGGLEQYF. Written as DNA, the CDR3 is TGTGCCAGCAGGTATACAGGGGGCCTCGAGCAGTACTTC.

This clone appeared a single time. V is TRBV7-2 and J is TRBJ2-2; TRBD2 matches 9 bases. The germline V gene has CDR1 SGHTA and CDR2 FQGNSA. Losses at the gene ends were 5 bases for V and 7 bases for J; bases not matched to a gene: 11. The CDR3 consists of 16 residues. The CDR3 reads CASSPNRGGASGELFF. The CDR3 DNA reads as TGTGCCAGCAGCCCAAACCGCGGGGGGGCTAGCGGGGAGCTGTTTTTT. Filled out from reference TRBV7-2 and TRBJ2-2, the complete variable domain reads GAGVSQSPSNKVTEKGKDVELRCDPISGHTALYWYRQSLGQGLEFLIYFQGNSAPDKSGLPSDRFSAERTGGSVSTLTIQRTQQEDSAVYLCASSPNRGGASGELFFGEGSRLTVL.

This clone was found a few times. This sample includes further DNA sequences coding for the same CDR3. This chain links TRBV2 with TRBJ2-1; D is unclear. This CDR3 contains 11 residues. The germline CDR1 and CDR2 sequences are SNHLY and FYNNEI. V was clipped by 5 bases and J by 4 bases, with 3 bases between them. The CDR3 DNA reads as TGTGCCAGCAGTTATTACAATGAGCAGTTCTTC. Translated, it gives CASSYYNEQFF.

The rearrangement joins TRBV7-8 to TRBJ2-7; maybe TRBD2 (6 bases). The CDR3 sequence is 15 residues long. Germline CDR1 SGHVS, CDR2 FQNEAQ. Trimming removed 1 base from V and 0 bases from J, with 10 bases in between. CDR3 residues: CASSLVLTSSYEQYF. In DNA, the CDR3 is TGTGCCAGCAGCTTAGTGCTGACTAGCTCCTACGAGCAGTACTTC.

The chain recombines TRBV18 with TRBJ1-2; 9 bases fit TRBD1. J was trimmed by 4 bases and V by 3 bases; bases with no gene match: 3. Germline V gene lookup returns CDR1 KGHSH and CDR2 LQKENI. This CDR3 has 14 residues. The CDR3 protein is CASSPGQGPYGYTF. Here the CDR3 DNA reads TGTGCCAGCTCACCGGGACAGGGTCCCTATGGCTACACCTTC.

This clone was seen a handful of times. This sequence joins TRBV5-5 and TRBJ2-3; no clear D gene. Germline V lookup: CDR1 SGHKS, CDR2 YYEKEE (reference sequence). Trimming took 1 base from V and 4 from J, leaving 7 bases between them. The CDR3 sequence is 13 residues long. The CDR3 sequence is CASSLSGPDTQYF. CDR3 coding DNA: TGTGCCAGCAGCTTGTCTGGCCCAGATACGCAGTATTTT.

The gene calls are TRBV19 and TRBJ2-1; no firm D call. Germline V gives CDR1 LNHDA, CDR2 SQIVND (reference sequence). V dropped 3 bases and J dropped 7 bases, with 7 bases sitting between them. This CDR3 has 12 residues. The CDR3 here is CASSIRANEQFF. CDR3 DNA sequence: TGTGCCAGTAGTATCCGAGCAAATGAGCAGTTCTTC.

The DNA of the CDR3 is TGTGCCAGCAGTGAATTTATCGGGGGGGCTTATGGCTACACCTTC. The encoded protein is CASSEFIGGAYGYTF. This chain uses TRBV6-1 with TRBJ1-2; tentatively, D is TRBD1 (6 bases). The CDR3 runs to 15 residues. Trimming left V 2 bases short and J 5 bases short, with 15 bases between. Germline CDR1 MNHNS, CDR2 SASEGT.

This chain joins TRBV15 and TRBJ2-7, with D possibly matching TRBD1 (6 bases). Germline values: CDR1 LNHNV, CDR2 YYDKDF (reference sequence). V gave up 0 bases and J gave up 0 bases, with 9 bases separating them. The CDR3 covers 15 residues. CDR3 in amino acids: CATSRERQDSYEQYF. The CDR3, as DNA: TGTGCCACCAGCAGAGAAAGACAGGACTCCTACGAGCAGTACTTC.

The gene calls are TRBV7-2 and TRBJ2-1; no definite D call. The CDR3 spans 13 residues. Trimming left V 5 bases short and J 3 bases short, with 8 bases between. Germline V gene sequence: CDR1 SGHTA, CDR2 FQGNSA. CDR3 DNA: TGTGCCAGCAGCCCAGACAACTACAATGAGCAGTTCTTC. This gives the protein CASSPDNYNEQFF.

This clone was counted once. The CDR3 region has the DNA TGTGCCAGTAGTATTGGGCGGGTCCACTGGGCCAACGTCCTGACTTTC. Protein sequence: CASSIGRVHWANVLTF. The rearrangement uses TRBV19 and TRBJ2-6, with D maybe TRBD2 (5 bases). Germline V gene lookup returns CDR1 LNHDA and CDR2 SQIVND (reference sequence). V was cut by 3 bases and J by 5 bases, with 14 bases left in between. This CDR3 has 16 residues.

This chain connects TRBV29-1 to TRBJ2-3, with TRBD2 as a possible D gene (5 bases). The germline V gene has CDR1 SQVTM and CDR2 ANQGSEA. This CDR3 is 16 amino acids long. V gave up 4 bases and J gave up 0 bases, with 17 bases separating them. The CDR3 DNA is TGCAGCGTTGTCCCCGGACTGCTCACTAGCACAGATACGCAGTATTTT. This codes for CSVVPGLLTSTDTQYF.